The rows below give T cell receptor beta chains drawn from one sample of a study of T-cell memory formation after mild COVID-19. MiXCR, applied by TCRdb to the 5' RACE reads, yields one record per CDR3 protein. The repertoire holds under 300,000 distinct CDR3 sequences, with about a sixth as singletons. The sample consisted of PBMCs or a T cell subset sorted from them (not recorded which). Receptors originate from a young man who had mild COVID-19 (a few samples of this study predate the infection). Cell type and time point are not known. CDR3s include the opening cysteine and the closing phenylalanine or tryptophan. The D gene is left open where the match is weak. Rows may omit the clone size; those that give it use once, few, many or a size class.

TRBJ2-5,NA,TRBV5-6,14,NA,TGTGCCAGCAGCTTGGGGTTCAGACAAGAGACCCAGTACTTC,CASSLGFRQETQYF
TRBJ1-1,NA,TRBV7-2,15,NA,TGTGCCAGCAGCTGGGGGATGGGGCTGAACACTGAAGCTTTCTTT,CASSWGMGLNTEAFF
TRBJ2-5,NA,TRBV5-1,13,many,TGCGCCAGCAGCAGGGGACGGGAAGAGACCCAGTACTTC,CASSRGREETQYF
TRBJ1-6,NA,TRBV5-1,13,few,TGCGCCAGCAGCTTGGTGGGGCGTTCACCCCTCCACTTT,CASSLVGRSPLHF
TRBJ2-1,TRBD1,TRBV7-6,18,NA,TGTGCCAGCAGCTTACCGAGAAAGGGACAGAGCTCCTACAATGAGCAGTTCTTC,CASSLPRKGQSSYNEQFF
TRBJ1-5,NA,TRBV10-3,15,few,TGTGCCATCAGTGAGAGCAGAGAAATAGGTCAGCCCCAGCATTTT,CAISESREIGQPQHF
TRBJ1-1,NA,TRBV5-6,14,NA,TGTGCCAGCAGCTTTGGGTTCATGAACACTGAAGCTTTCTTT,CASSFGFMNTEAFF
TRBJ2-1,TRBD2,TRBV10-2,16,NA,TGCGCCAGCGGGGGTTACGAGCGGGGGGGCTCTTATGAGCAGTTCTTC,CASGGYERGGSYEQFF
TRBJ2-1,TRBD1,TRBV7-8,15,NA,TGTGCCAGCAGCTTAGAGAGGGGGCATTACAATGAGCAGTTCTTC,CASSLERGHYNEQFF
TRBJ2-7,NA,TRBV6-6,13,few,TGTGCCAGACCCTGGGACCGAGCCTACGAGCAGTACTTC,CARPWDRAYEQYF
TRBJ1-2,NA,TRBV5-1,14,many,TGCGCCAGCAGCCTGTGGACGGAGAACTATGGCTACACCTTC,CASSLWTENYGYTF
TRBJ2-4,TRBD1,TRBV9,15,few,TGTGCCAGCAGCGTTGGACAGGGAGCCAAAAACATTCAGTACTTC,CASSVGQGAKNIQYF
TRBJ1-2,NA,TRBV20-1,13,NA,TGCAGTGCCCTCAGGGAGGTCAACTATGGCTACACCTTC,CSALREVNYGYTF
TRBJ2-5,TRBD1,TRBV11-1,14,NA,TGTGCCAGCAGCCTGGACAGGGGTGGGGAGACCCAGTACTTC,CASSLDRGGETQYF
TRBJ1-2,NA,TRBV4-1,15,NA,TGCGCCAGCAGCCAGAGTCAGAGTCCTAACTATGGCTACACCTTC,CASSQSQSPNYGYTF
TRBJ2-3,NA,TRBV6-5,14,few,TGTGCCAGCAAGGGGGGGTGGGCAGCAGATACGCAGTATTTT,CASKGGWAADTQYF
TRBJ1-5,NA,TRBV4-1,14,few,TGCGCCAGCAGCCAAGATCCGGGTGATCAGCCCCAGCATTTT,CASSQDPGDQPQHF
TRBJ2-6,NA,TRBV6-5,14,few,TGTGCCAGCAGTCCCCAGGGAACGGCCAACGTCCTGACTTTC,CASSPQGTANVLTF
TRBJ2-2,TRBD1,TRBV3-1,16,NA,TGTGCCAGCAGCCGCCCCGGACAGGGCGGGGCCGGGGAGCTGTTTTTT,CASSRPGQGGAGELFF
TRBJ1-1,NA,TRBV4-3,16,NA,TGCGCCAGCAGCCAAGGGGCGAACGAACTGAACACTGAAGCTTTCTTT,CASSQGANELNTEAFF
TRBJ1-2,NA,TRBV5-5,13,many,TGTGCCAGCAGCTTGGATCCTTCCTATGGCTACACCTTC,CASSLDPSYGYTF
TRBJ2-1,NA,TRBV12-3/TRBV12-4,16,NA,TGTGCCAGCAGTCCCCAGCTTATGGCACAACGGGGTGAGCAGTTCTTC,CASSPQLMAQRGEQFF
TRBJ2-1,NA,TRBV7-9,13,few,TGTGCCAGCAGCTACGGGGACCTCAATGAGCAGTTCTTC,CASSYGDLNEQFF
TRBJ1-1,NA,TRBV6-5,15,NA,TGTGCCAGCAGTCCCTTTGCAGGGGCAGACACTGAAGCTTTCTTT,CASSPFAGADTEAFF
TRBJ2-6,NA,TRBV19,15,NA,TGTGCCAGTACCGTCGCGGGCGCTGGGGCCAACGTCCTGACTTTC,CASTVAGAGANVLTF
TRBJ2-1,NA,TRBV20-1,11,NA,TGCAGTGCTATACCCTACAATGAGCAGTTCTTC,CSAIPYNEQFF
TRBJ2-5,NA,TRBV29-1,14,few,TGCAGCGCCGAGACTACTAGGACGGGGGAGACCCAGTACTTC,CSAETTRTGETQYF
TRBJ1-2,TRBD1,TRBV6-6,14,NA,TGTGCCAGCAGTTATGGGACAGGGGGCCTTGGCTACACCTTC,CASSYGTGGLGYTF
TRBJ1-3,TRBD1,TRBV19,15,once,TGTGCCAGTAGCAGACAGGGCGGCCCTGGAAACACCATATATTTT,CASSRQGGPGNTIYF
TRBJ2-3,NA,TRBV7-9,15,NA,TGTGCCCTTACCGGGGCCATGTCCTCGGGGGATACGCAGTATTTT,CALTGAMSSGDTQYF
TRBJ2-2,NA,TRBV4-3,16,many,TGCGCCAGCAGCCAAGTATCTTACCGGGACACCGGGGAGCTGTTTTTT,CASSQVSYRDTGELFF
TRBJ2-3,NA,TRBV2,13,few,TGTGCCAGCAGTGAAGGCGCCTCAGATACGCAGTATTTT,CASSEGASDTQYF
TRBJ2-6,NA,TRBV6-5,17,few,TGTGCCAGCAGTTCCGAACCACGGTACTCTGGGGCCAACGTCCTGACTTTC,CASSSEPRYSGANVLTF
TRBJ2-1,NA,TRBV27,14,NA,TGTGCCAGCAGTTTATCGCCAGGGTACAATGAGCAGTTCTTC,CASSLSPGYNEQFF
TRBJ2-1,NA,TRBV7-3,13,NA,TGTGCCAGCAGCCTCGGGACAAACGATAGGCAGTTCTTC,CASSLGTNDRQFF
TRBJ2-5,NA,TRBV24-1,13,NA,TGTGCCACCAGTGATTGGACAGCAGAGACCCAGTACTTC,CATSDWTAETQYF
TRBJ2-5,NA,TRBV5-4,17,NA,TGTGCCAGCAGCAAACCCGGGGGGCGATCTGTCCAAGAGACCCAGTACTTC,CASSKPGGRSVQETQYF
TRBJ1-4,NA,TRBV12-3/TRBV12-4,15,few,TGTGCCAGCAGTTTAGAAGGGGGGATAGGTGAAAAACTGTTTTTT,CASSLEGGIGEKLFF
TRBJ2-2,NA,TRBV5-6,17,NA,TGTGCCAGCAGCCCCCGGGTGGGCAGCTTCGGGACCGGGGAGCTGTTTTTT,CASSPRVGSFGTGELFF
TRBJ2-1,NA,TRBV11-3,15,many,TGTGCCAGCAGCCGGGACGGTAGCTCCTACAATGAGCAGTTCTTC,CASSRDGSSYNEQFF
TRBJ2-5,NA,TRBV28,14,NA,TGTGCCAGCATGCTCGCGGGGCGGGAAGAGACCCAGTACTTC,CASMLAGREETQYF
TRBJ2-5,NA,TRBV11-2,13,NA,TGTGCCAGCAGCTTAGGTTTCGCGGGGACCCAGTACTTC,CASSLGFAGTQYF
TRBJ1-1,TRBD1,TRBV5-1,14,NA,TGCGCCAGCAGCAGCACTGACAGGGTCACTGAAGCTTTCTTT,CASSSTDRVTEAFF
TRBJ1-3,NA,TRBV5-1,14,NA,TGCGCCAGCAGCTTGGAACGCTCTGGAAACACCATATATTTT,CASSLERSGNTIYF
TRBJ1-1,NA,TRBV9,17,few,TGTGCCAGCAGCGTAGGCCCCGGGAGCCCCCTGAACACTGAAGCTTTCTTT,CASSVGPGSPLNTEAFF
TRBJ1-2,NA,TRBV7-8,12,NA,TGTGCCAGCAGCTTATGGGGGGATGGCTACACCTTC,CASSLWGDGYTF
TRBJ2-1,NA,TRBV11-2,12,many,TGTGCCAGCAGCCCCCCCGGCCGTGAGCAGTTCTTC,CASSPPGREQFF
TRBJ2-5,NA,TRBV3-1,12,many,TGTGCCAGCAGCTACGGTGGGGGGACCCAGTACTTC,CASSYGGGTQYF
TRBJ2-3,NA,TRBV6-5,16,NA,TGTGCCAGCAGTTACGAAAGGGGGGGGCTGACAGATACGCAGTATTTT,CASSYERGGLTDTQYF
TRBJ2-3,NA,TRBV5-1,15,few,TGCGCCAGCAGCTTATTCGGGGGGCCAACAGATACGCAGTATTTT,CASSLFGGPTDTQYF
TRBJ2-5,NA,TRBV7-3,14,NA,TGTGCCAGCAGCTTAAGCAGAAACCAAGAGACCCAGTACTTC,CASSLSRNQETQYF
TRBJ2-2,TRBD2,TRBV29-1,14,NA,TGCAGCGTTGCTCGCGGGGGGTACACCGGGGAGCTGTTTTTT,CSVARGGYTGELFF
TRBJ1-2,NA,TRBV6-1,13,NA,TGTGCCAGCAGCCTGACGGATGACTATGGCTACACCTTC,CASSLTDDYGYTF